This TCR beta chain stems from a study of early T cells in non-severe SARS-CoV-2 infection. Study as a whole: Sequencing of unsorted whole blood was done on bulk RNA, leaving chains unpaired. Overall study results and limits: Database matching using VDJdb favored anti-spike CD8 responses, with private and CD4 specificities left missing.

Attachment of unique molecular identifiers to individual cDNA molecules was performed. Via MiXCR, TCRdb re-called the 5' RACE reads, giving one row per CDR3 protein. The sample lists fewer than 30,000 distinct CDR3 sequences, over 4.5% seen once, with around 4.5% in the top ten. This clonotype showed up just a few times. Its target is unknown. The material sequenced was whole blood. This clonotype was obtained from an adult who was a healthcare worker with PCR-confirmed SARS-CoV-2 infection or an uninfected control (not recorded which).

The DNA of the CDR3 is TGTGCCACCGCCAGTGGGGGGTCAAAAGCAGATACGCAGTATTTT. This sequence encodes CATASGGSKADTQYF. The V call is TRBV24-1, the J call TRBJ2-3; possible D gene TRBD2, 6 bases. The V gene's germline CDR1 is KGHDR and CDR2 SFDVKD. The CDR3 extends over 15 amino acids. The V gene lost 9 bases and the J gene lost 4 bases, with 19 bases spanning the gap.